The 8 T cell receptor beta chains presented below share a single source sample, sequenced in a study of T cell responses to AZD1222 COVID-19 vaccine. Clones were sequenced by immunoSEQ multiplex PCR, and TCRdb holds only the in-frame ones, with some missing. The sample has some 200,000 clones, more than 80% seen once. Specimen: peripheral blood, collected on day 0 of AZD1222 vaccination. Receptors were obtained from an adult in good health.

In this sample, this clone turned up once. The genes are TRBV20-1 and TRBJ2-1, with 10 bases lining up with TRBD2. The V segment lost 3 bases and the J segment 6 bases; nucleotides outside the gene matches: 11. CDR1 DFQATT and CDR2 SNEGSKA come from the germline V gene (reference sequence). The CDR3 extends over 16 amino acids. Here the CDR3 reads CSASFQRLAGVNEQFF. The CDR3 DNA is TGCAGTGCTAGTTTCCAAAGGCTAGCGGGAGTCAATGAGCAGTTCTTC.

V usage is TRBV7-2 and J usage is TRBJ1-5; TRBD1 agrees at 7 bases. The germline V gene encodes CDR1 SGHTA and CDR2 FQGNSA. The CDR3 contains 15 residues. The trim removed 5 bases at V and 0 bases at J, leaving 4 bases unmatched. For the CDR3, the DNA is TGTGCCAGCAGCGACAGGGTGAATAGCAATCAGCCCCAGCATTTT. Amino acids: CASSDRVNSNQPQHF.

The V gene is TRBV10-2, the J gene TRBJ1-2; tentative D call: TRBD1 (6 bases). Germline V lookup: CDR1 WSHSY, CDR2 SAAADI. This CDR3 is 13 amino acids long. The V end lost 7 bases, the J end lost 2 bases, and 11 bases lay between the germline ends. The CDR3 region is CASTLDRNYGYTF. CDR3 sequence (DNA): TGCGCCAGCACCCTGGACAGAAACTATGGCTACACCTTC.

This CDR3 reads CASSLAFGQFF. Written as DNA, the CDR3 is TGTGCCAGCAGCTTAGCTTTTGGGCAGTTCTTC. This sequence joins TRBV7-9 and TRBJ2-1; no clear D. Per germline, CDR1 SEHNR and CDR2 FQNEAQ (reference sequence). The CDR3 length is 11 residues. V lost 0 bases to trimming and J lost 12 bases, with 6 bases between them.

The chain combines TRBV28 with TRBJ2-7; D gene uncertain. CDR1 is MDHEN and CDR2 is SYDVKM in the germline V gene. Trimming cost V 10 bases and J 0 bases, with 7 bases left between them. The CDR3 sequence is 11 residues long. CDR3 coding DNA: TGTGCCACCCGAAGCTCCTACGAGCAGTACTTC. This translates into CATRSSYEQYF.

CDR3 in amino acids: CASSITGPPGYTF. As DNA, the CDR3 is TGTGCCAGCAGCATCACCGGGCCTCCTGGCTACACCTTC. The chain is built from TRBV6-5 and TRBJ1-2; unclear D gene. The ends were cut back, 6 bases at V and 7 bases at J, with 15 bases in the middle. This CDR3 comprises 13 residues. The germline gives CDR1 MNHEY, CDR2 SVGAGI.

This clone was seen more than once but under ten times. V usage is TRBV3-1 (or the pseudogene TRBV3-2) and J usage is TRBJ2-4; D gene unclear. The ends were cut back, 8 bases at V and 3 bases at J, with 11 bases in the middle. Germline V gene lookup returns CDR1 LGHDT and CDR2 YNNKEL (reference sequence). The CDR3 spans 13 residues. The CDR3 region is CASQLSIKNIQYF. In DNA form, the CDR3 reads TGTGCCAGCCAACTTTCGATCAAAAACATTCAGTACTTC.

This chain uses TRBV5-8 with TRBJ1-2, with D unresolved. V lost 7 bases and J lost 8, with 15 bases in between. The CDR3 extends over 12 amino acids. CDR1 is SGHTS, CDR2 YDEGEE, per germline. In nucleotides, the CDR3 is TGTGCCAGCGGTACGTGGGAGATCGGCTACACCTTC. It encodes CASGTWEIGYTF.